This passage covers 21 T cell receptor beta chains from one sample sequenced in a study of blood T cell repertoires in COVID-19. TCRdb's copy holds only in-frame clones and misses some; the assay was immunoSEQ multiplex PCR. The table records 240,000 or so clones, around 87% of them present only once. The sequenced material came from peripheral blood. The source of these receptors is a man aged 55 to 70 who had recovered from COVID-19.

This chain links TRBV7-9 with TRBJ2-5; the D gene is possibly TRBD1 (6 bases). CDR3 length: 15 amino acids. The germline V and J ends were trimmed by 1 base and 2 bases, with 11 bases remaining between them. CDR1 and CDR2 (germline): SEHNR, FQNEAQ (reference sequence). CDR3 loop: CASSLGTVLQETQYF. The DNA of the CDR3 is TGTGCCAGCAGCTTAGGGACAGTATTACAAGAGACCCAGTACTTC.

V usage is TRBV15 and J usage is TRBJ1-2; 11 positions agree with TRBD1. V shed 5 bases and J 3 bases; nucleotides not matched to a gene: 5. The V gene's germline CDR1 is LNHNV and CDR2 YYDKDF (reference sequence). The CDR3 contains 15 residues. The CDR3 DNA is TGTGCCACCAGCCCTCCGGGACAGGGGGACTATGGCTACACCTTC. Amino acid sequence: CATSPPGQGDYGYTF.

In its sample, this clone was seen once. The chain couples TRBV19 to TRBJ2-6; 7 bases map to TRBD1. In germline, CDR1 is LNHDA, CDR2 SQIVND (reference sequence). The CDR3 covers 17 residues. V lost 9 bases to trimming and J lost 1 base; unmatched junction nucleotides: 12. The CDR3 nucleotides read TGTGCCAGCCGGGCGCGGACAGGCCTTTCTGGGGCCAACGTCCTGACTTTC. This encodes CASRARTGLSGANVLTF.

CDR3 sequence: CASTDRGRSPLHF. The CDR3 DNA reads as TGTGCCAGTACGGACAGGGGGCGATCACCCCTCCACTTT. V gene TRBV19 combines with J gene TRBJ1-6; 11 bases line up with TRBD1. Germline V gives CDR1 LNHDA, CDR2 SQIVND (reference sequence). CDR3 length: 13 residues. The trim removed 7 bases at V and 10 bases at J, leaving 3 bases unmatched.

The chain is built from TRBV2 and TRBJ2-7; no reliable D call. Trimming removed 7 bases at V and 4 bases at J, with 11 bases between. The CDR3 runs 12 residues. CDR1 SNHLY and CDR2 FYNNEI come from the germline V gene. The CDR3 here is CASTGSLYEQYV. CDR3 nucleotides: TGTGCCAGCACAGGAAGCCTATACGAGCAGTACGTC.

This chain connects TRBV3-1 (or the pseudogene TRBV3-2) to TRBJ2-1; D is unclear. V shed 0 bases and J shed 9 bases, with 9 bases lying between them. Germline lookup yields CDR1 LGHDT and CDR2 YNNKEL (reference sequence). This CDR3 spans 13 amino acids. Written as DNA, the CDR3 is TGTGCCAGCAGCCAAGATCTTCGTAGTGAGCAGTTCTTC. It translates to CASSQDLRSEQFF.

The rearrangement links TRBV6-6 to TRBJ1-2; D unclear. The CDR3 covers 14 residues. Per the germline V gene, CDR1 is MNHNY and CDR2 is SVGAGI (reference sequence). Trimming took 2 bases from V and 8 from J, leaving 15 bases between them. CDR3 amino acids: CASSYSQASKGYTF. The CDR3 DNA reads TGTGCCAGCAGTTACAGTCAGGCTTCCAAGGGCTACACCTTC.

The rearrangement links TRBV19 to TRBJ1-4; 9 nucleotides agree with TRBD1. J gave up 7 bases and V 5 bases, and 5 bases lay outside the gene matches. Germline V CDR1 and CDR2: LNHDA, SQIVND (reference sequence). CDR3 length: 14 amino acids. The DNA for the CDR3 is TGTGCCAGTAGTTCCCCGGACAGGGGTGAAAAACTGTTTTTT. Translated, it gives CASSSPDRGEKLFF.

This sequence joins TRBV3-1 (or the pseudogene TRBV3-2) and TRBJ1-2; unclear D gene. V was trimmed by 1 base and J by 8 bases, leaving 17 bases between them. The CDR3 contains 15 residues. Germline V CDR1 and CDR2: LGHDT, YNNKEL (reference sequence). In DNA, the CDR3 is TGTGCCAGCAGCCAAGCGGCGGGGAAAAGTGGCGGCTACACCTTC. This codes for CASSQAAGKSGGYTF.

J is TRBJ1-1 and V is TRBV24-1; TRBD1 aligns across 10 bases. The CDR3 runs 15 residues. Trimming at V came to 3 bases and at J to 5 bases, leaving 5 bases not matched to a gene. Germline loops: CDR1 KGHDR, CDR2 SFDVKD. CDR3 nucleotides: TGTGCCACCAGTGATCCCGGACAGGGGGGGACTGAAGCTTTCTTT. The encoded protein is CATSDPGQGGTEAFF.

The CDR3 spells CASSYLSSTGRFGYTF. DNA of the CDR3: TGTGCCAGCAGTTACCTCTCCTCGACAGGGAGATTTGGCTACACCTTC. V is TRBV6-6 and J is TRBJ1-2; 7 nucleotides match TRBD1. Losses at the gene ends were 2 bases for V and 7 bases for J; bases not matched to a gene: 13. The CDR3 has 16 residues. Germline CDR1 and CDR2: MNHNY and SVGAGI (reference sequence).

This clone was detected once. The chain links TRBV6-1 to TRBJ2-5; 11 positions agree with TRBD2. The ends lost 4 bases at V and 5 bases at J; junction bases unmatched: 9. CDR1 MNHNS and CDR2 SASEGT come from the germline V gene. CDR3 length: 16 residues. The CDR3 nucleotides read TGTGCCAGCAGTGTCGGGGTAGCGGGGGGGCAGGAGACCCAGTACTTC. This gives the protein CASSVGVAGGQETQYF.

Remarks on this clone: One junction end disagrees with the germline gene, perhaps due to a read error. The chain is built from TRBV3-1 (or the pseudogene TRBV3-2) and TRBJ2-7, with no clear D. In germline, CDR1 is LGHDT, CDR2 YNNKEL (reference sequence). The CDR3 covers 12 residues. The CDR3 reads CASSQDIHPPLF. Written as DNA, the CDR3 is TGTGCCAGCAGCCAAGATATACATCCCCCCCTCTTC.

This chain links TRBV6-1 with TRBJ1-2; TRBD1 matches 7 bases. This CDR3 comprises 18 residues. The germline V gene encodes CDR1 MNHNS and CDR2 SASEGT. V gave up 3 bases and J gave up 0 bases; unmatched junction bases: 13. CDR3 sequence: CASSDRGQGTRANYGYTF. CDR3 nucleotides: TGTGCCAGCAGTGATAGGGGGCAGGGGACTCGAGCTAACTATGGCTACACCTTC.

CDR3 region: CASSVGARNSGNTIYF. DNA of the CDR3: TGTGCCAGCAGCGTAGGTGCGCGTAACTCTGGAAACACCATATATTTT. The rearrangement joins TRBV9 to TRBJ1-3; D is unresolved. The CDR3 covers 16 residues. Germline assignment: CDR1 SGDLS and CDR2 YYNGEE. The ends were cut back, 0 bases at V and 0 bases at J, with 10 bases in the middle.

The gene calls are TRBV11-2 and TRBJ1-2, with TRBD1 matching over 7 bases. Germline lookup yields CDR1 SGHAT and CDR2 FQNNGV. V shed 0 bases and J 7 bases; nucleotides not matched to a gene: 11. The CDR3 sequence is 16 residues long. The CDR3 spells CASSLEVDRVASGYTF. The CDR3 DNA reads TGTGCCAGCAGCTTAGAGGTTGACAGGGTTGCAAGTGGCTACACCTTC.

The chain carries TRBV11-2 and TRBJ2-1, with 8 bases that match TRBD1. The J segment lost 7 bases and the V segment lost 5 bases, leaving 10 bases of the junction unmatched. The germline CDR1 and CDR2 sequences are SGHAT and FQNNGV. The CDR3 covers 15 residues. The CDR3 DNA sequence: TGTGCCAGCAGCGCCACAGGGGGTAGTTGGAATGAGCAGTTCTTC. Protein sequence: CASSATGGSWNEQFF.

The chain uses TRBV28 and TRBJ1-2; a weak D match, TRBD1 (5 bases). Germline values: CDR1 MDHEN, CDR2 SYDVKM. This CDR3 is built from 11 residues. Between the trimmed V and J ends, which lost 10 bases and 4 bases, there was a span of 10 bases. The chain's CDR3 is CATSTAYGYTF. The CDR3 DNA sequence: TGTGCCACTTCGACAGCCTATGGCTACACCTTC.

The chain recombines TRBV4-2 with TRBJ2-2; 8 bases map to TRBD1. J gave up 1 base and V 2 bases, and 3 bases lay outside the gene matches. The CDR3 consists of 16 residues. The germline gives CDR1 LGHNA, CDR2 YNFKEQ. The CDR3 spells CASSQIGTGNTGELFF. CDR3 nucleotides: TGTGCCAGCAGCCAAATTGGGACAGGGAACACCGGGGAGCTGTTTTTT.

The V and J genes are TRBV25-1 and TRBJ1-4; TRBD1 matches 8 bases. The CDR3 contains 13 residues. Germline V gene lookup returns CDR1 MGHDK and CDR2 SYGVNS. Trimming at V came to 6 bases and at J to 6 bases, leaving 3 bases not matched to a gene. CDR3 residues: CASSQGAYEKLFF. Written as DNA, the CDR3 is TGTGCCAGCAGCCAGGGGGCCTATGAAAAACTGTTTTTT.

The chain recombines TRBV12-5 with TRBJ1-2; D unclear. The V and J ends lost 0 bases and 8 bases respectively, with 16 bases between them. CDR1 is LGHNT and CDR2 is FRNRAP in the germline V gene. The CDR3 length is 15 residues. Here the CDR3 DNA reads TGTGCTAGTGGTTTGGTACTAGGGCAGCCTGAGGGCTACACCTTC. Its protein is CASGLVLGQPEGYTF.